This T cell receptor beta chain was sequenced in a study of blood T cell repertoires in COVID-19 (dated by TCRdb to the early 2020s). About the study as a whole: Collaborator samples came from the United States, Italy and Spain and covered acute and convalescent phases of COVID-19. The material from the prospective study consisted of cDNA or gDNA derived from T cells, B-cell-depleted T cells, or PBMCs. Subjects who had been exposed to COVID-19, were actively infected with it, or had recovered from it provided the deeply sampled blood TCRbeta repertoires that made up the dataset. The repertoires were made available in a free public database intended to serve as a resource for research on the immune response to SARS-CoV-2. Samples were obtained from the ongoing ImmuneRACE study (first 160 participants) and from over a thousand subjects provided by 6 global collaborators. Nearly every sample came with metadata listing a de-identified subject ID, COVID-19 status, age in years and sex. HLA class I and class II types, where available, came from metadata supplied by the sample provider rather than from assay-based typing. Results and caveats for the whole study, not just this receptor: Clinical and demographic metadata were provided uncurated, with the amount varying by source and participant.

The collaborating institutions used their own protocols to collect whole blood in K2EDTA tubes. For TCRbeta analysis, collaborators shipped samples as frozen whole blood, isolated PBMCs, or DNA extracted from either of those sample types. The immunoSEQ Assay, a bias-controlled multiplex PCR, was used to amplify TCRbeta CDR3 regions from genomic DNA. The paper's processing steps were these. The number of nucleated cells in each sample was estimated by amplification of reference gene primers within the assay. To quantify the absolute abundance of each unique TCRbeta CDR3 rearrangement, sequence reads were collapsed and filtered. Productive Simpson clonality was computed per sample as the square root of Simpson's diversity index over productive rearrangements. TCRdb carries this immuneACCESS record with in-frame sequences only. Its versions omit some clonotypes, under half of them owing to an unresolved V gene in the studies checked, with the rest unexplained. That table supplies the V and J calls and clone size; D and trimming were determined from the DNA. A total of 200,000 to 300,000 clones appear in this sample, around 90% of them only once. Around 0.7% of the sample lies in the top ten.

Concerning this clone itself: No cognate antigen has been identified for it. Nothing much larger sits one base from this clone, and base qualities are not available.

CDR1 and CDR2 are read off the germline V gene (reference sequence) as LGHDT and YNNKEL. The CDR3 sequence holds 15 residues, the cysteine and phenylalanine included. Only CDR3 DNA is held: 45 bases, read in frame from base 1. Trimmed from V: 3 bases; trimmed from J: 5 bases; junction bases lacking a gene match: 9. This TCR was recovered from a human donor in a cohort sampled during active COVID-19. The sequencing input was peripheral blood. The rearrangement combines TRBV3-1 (or the pseudogene TRBV3-2) with TRBJ2-7, with TRBD1 matching 8 junction bases. The nucleotide sequence reads as follows: TGTGCCAGCAGCCAGAGGGCGGACAGGGAGGACGAGCAGTACTTC. Translated, this is CASSQRADREDEQYF.